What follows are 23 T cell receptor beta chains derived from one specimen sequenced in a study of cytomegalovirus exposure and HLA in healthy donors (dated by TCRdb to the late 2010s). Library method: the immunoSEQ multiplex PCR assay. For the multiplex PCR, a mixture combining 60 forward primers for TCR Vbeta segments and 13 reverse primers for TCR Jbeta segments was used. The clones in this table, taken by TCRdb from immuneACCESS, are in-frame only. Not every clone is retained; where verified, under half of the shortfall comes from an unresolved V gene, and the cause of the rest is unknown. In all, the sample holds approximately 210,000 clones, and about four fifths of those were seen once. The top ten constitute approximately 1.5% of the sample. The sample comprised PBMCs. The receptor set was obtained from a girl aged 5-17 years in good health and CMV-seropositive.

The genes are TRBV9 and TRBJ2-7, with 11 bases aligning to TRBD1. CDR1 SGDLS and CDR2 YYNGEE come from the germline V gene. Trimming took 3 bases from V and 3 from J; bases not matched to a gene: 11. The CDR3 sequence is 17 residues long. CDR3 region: CASSGSGGQGAFYEQYF. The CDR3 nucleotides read TGTGCCAGCAGCGGGAGCGGCGGACAGGGGGCTTTCTACGAGCAGTACTTC.

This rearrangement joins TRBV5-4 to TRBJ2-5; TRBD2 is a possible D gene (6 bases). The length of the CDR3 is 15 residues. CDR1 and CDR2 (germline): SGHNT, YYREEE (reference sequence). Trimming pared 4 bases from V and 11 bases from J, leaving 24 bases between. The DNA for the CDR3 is TGTGCCAGCAGCCCCGTCCCGGGACTCACTAGGTATCAGTACTTC. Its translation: CASSPVPGLTRYQYF.

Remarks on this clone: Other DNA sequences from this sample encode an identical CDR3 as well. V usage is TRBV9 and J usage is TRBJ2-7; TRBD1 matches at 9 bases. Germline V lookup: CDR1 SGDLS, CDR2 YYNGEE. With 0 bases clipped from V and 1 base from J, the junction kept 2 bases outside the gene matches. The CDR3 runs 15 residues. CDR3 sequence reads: CASSVGGTGSYEQYF. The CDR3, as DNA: TGTGCCAGCAGCGTAGGAGGGACAGGGTCCTACGAGCAGTACTTC. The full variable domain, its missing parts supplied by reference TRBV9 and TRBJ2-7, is DSGVTQTPKHLITATGQRVTLRCSPRSGDLSVYWYQQSLDQGLQFLIQYYNGEERAKGNILERFSAQQFPDLHSELNLSSLELGDSALYFCASSVGGTGSYEQYFGPGTRLTVT.

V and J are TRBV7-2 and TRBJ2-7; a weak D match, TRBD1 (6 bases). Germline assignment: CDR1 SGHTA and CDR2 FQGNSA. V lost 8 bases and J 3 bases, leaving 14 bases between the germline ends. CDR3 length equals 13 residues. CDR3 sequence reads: CASGQTGVYEQYF. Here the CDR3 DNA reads TGTGCCAGCGGCCAGACAGGAGTCTACGAGCAGTACTTC.

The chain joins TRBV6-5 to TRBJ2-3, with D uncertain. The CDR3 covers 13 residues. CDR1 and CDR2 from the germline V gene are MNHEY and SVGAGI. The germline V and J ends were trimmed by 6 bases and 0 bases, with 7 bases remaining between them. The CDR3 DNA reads TGTGCCAGCAGGGTTCAGAGCACAGATACGCAGTATTTT. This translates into CASRVQSTDTQYF.

The CDR3 spells CASGPGVVGTKETQYF. The CDR3 nucleotides are TGCGCCAGCGGACCGGGGGTAGTCGGAACCAAGGAGACCCAGTACTTC. V gene TRBV5-1 combines with J gene TRBJ2-5; D perhaps matches TRBD2 (6 bases). V was shortened by 7 bases and J by 5 bases, with 24 bases between the two germline ends. This CDR3 comprises 16 residues. CDR1 is SGHRS, CDR2 YFSETQ, per germline.

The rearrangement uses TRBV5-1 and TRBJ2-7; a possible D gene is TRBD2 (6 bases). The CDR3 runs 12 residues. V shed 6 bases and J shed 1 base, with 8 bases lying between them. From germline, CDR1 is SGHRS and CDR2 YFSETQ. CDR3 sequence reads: CASTGGSYEQYF. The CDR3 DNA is TGCGCCAGCACCGGGGGATCCTACGAGCAGTACTTC.

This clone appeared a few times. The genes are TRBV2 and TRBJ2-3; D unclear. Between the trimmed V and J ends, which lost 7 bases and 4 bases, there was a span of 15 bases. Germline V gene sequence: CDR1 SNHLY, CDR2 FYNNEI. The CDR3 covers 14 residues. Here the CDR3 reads CASISQNGPDTQYF. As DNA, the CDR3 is TGTGCCAGCATTTCACAGAACGGCCCAGATACGCAGTATTTT.

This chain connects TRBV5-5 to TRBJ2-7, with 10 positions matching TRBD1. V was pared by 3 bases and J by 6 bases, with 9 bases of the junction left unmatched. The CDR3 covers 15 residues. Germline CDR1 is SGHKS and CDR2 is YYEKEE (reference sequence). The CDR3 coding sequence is TGTGCCAGCAGCTCAGCCGGGACAGGGGTCCGCGAGCAGTACTTC. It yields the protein CASSSAGTGVREQYF. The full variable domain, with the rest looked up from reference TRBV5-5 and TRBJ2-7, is DAGVTQSPTHLIKTRGQQVTLRCSPISGHKSVSWYQQVLGQGPQFIFQYYEKEERGRGNFPDRFSARQFPNYSSELNVNALLLGDSALYLCASSSAGTGVREQYFGPGTRLTVT.

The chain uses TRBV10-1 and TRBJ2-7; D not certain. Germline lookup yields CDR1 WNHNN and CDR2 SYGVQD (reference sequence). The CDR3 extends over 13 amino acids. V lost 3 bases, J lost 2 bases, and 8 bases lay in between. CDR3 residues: CASSDGSPYEQYF. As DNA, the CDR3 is TGCGCCAGCAGTGACGGGTCTCCCTACGAGCAGTACTTC.

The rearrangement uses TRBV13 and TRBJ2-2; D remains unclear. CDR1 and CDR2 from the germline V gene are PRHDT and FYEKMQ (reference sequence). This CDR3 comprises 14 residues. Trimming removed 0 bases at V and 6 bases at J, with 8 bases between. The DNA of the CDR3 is TGTGCCAGCAGCTTAGGGATGACACCCGGGGAGCTGTTTTTT. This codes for CASSLGMTPGELFF.

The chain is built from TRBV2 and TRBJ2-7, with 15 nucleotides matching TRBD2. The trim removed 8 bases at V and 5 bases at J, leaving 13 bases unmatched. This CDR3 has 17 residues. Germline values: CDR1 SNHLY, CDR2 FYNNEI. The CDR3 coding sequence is TGTGCCAGCGGGGGACTAGCGGGGGGCGCCCCGCCAAACGAGCAGTACTTC. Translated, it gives CASGGLAGGAPPNEQYF.

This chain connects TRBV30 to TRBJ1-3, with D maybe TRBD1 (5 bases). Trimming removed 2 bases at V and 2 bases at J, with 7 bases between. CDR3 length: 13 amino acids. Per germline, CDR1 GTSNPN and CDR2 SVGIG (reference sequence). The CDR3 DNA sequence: TGTGCCTGGAGTCAGGGTACTGGAAACACCATATATTTT. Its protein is CAWSQGTGNTIYF.

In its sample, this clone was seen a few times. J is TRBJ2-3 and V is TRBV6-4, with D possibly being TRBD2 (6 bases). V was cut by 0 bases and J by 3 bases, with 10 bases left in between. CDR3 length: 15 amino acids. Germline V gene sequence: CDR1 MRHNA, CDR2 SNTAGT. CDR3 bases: TGTGCCAGCAGTGACTCGGGCGGGGCGACAGATACGCAGTATTTT. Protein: CASSDSGGATDTQYF.

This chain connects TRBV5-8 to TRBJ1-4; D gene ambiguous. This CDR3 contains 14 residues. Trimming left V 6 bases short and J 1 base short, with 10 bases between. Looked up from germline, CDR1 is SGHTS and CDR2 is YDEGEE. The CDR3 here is CASTLRGTNEKLFF. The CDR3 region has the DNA TGTGCCAGCACCCTGCGAGGAACTAATGAAAAACTGTTTTTT.

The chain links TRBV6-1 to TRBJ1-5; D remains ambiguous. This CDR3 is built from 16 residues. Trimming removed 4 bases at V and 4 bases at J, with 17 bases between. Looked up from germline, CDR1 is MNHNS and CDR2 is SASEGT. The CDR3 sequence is CASSAIEGAGNQPQHF. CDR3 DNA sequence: TGTGCCAGCAGTGCAATTGAGGGCGCGGGGAATCAGCCCCAGCATTTT.

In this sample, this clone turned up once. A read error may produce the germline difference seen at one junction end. CDR3 sequence: CASSLTKNYGYPF. In DNA form, the CDR3 reads TGTGCCAGCAGCTTGACGAAGAACTATGGCTACCCCTTC. V is TRBV5-5 and J is TRBJ1-2; D unresolved. Looked up from germline, CDR1 is SGHKS and CDR2 is YYEKEE (reference sequence). This CDR3 region has 13 residues.

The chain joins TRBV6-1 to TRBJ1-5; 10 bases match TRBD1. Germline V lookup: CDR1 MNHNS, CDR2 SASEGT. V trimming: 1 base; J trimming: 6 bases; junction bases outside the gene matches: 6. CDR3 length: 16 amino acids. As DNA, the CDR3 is TGTGCCAGCAGTGAAGGTTGGGACAGGGGTGGTCAGCCCCAGCATTTT. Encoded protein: CASSEGWDRGGQPQHF.

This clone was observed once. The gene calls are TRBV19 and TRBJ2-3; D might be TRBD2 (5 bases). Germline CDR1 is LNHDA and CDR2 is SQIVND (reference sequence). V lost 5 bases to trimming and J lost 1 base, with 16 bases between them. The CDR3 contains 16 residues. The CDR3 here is CASSSRGETGTDTQYF. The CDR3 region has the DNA TGTGCCAGTAGTTCTCGTGGGGAGACGGGCACAGATACGCAGTATTTT. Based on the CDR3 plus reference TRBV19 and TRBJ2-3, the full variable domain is DGGITQSPKYLFRKEGQNVTLSCEQNLNHDAMYWYRQDPGQGLRLIYYSQIVNDFQKGDIAEGYSVSREKKESFPLTVTSAQKNPTAFYLCASSSRGETGTDTQYFGPGTRLTVL.

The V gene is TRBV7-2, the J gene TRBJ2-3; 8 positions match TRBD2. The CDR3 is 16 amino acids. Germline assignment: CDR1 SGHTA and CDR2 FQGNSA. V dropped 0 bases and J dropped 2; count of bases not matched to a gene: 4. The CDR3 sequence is CASSLAETSVTDTQYF. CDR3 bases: TGTGCCAGCAGCTTAGCGGAGACTAGCGTCACAGATACGCAGTATTTT.

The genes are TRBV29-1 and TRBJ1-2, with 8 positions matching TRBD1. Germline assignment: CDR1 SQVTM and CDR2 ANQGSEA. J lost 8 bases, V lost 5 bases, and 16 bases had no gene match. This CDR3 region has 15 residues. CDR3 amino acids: CSVHPLLQGAGGYTF. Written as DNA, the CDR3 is TGCAGCGTTCACCCCCTTCTGCAGGGGGCAGGGGGCTACACCTTC.

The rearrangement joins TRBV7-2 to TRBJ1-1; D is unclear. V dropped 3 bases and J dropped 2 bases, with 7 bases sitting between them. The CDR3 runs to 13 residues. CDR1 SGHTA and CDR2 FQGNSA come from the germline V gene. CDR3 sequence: CASSFRVNTEAFF. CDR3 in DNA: TGTGCCAGCAGCTTTCGAGTAAACACTGAAGCTTTCTTT.

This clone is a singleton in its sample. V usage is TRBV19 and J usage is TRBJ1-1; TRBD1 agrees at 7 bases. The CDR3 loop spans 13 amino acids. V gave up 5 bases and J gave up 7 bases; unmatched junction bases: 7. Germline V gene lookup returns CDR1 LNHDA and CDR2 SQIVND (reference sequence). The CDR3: CASSRDRVSEAFF. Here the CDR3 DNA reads TGTGCCAGTAGTCGGGACAGAGTAAGTGAAGCTTTCTTT.